The 29 T cell receptor beta chains below were found in one sample sequenced in a study of T cells after yellow fever vaccination. One entry per CDR3 protein, called by TCRdb with MiXCR from the 5' RACE reads. The sample holds roughly 150,000 distinct CDR3 sequences; about 7% are singletons and the top ten take about 0.61%. This material consisted of CD4+ T cells sorted from PBMCs, taken 10 days after the yellow fever booster vaccination. The receptors here all came from a man aged 25-45 years who received the YFV17D yellow fever vaccine.

This clonotype showed up many times. The rearrangement joins TRBV11-2 to TRBJ2-2; D ambiguous. Germline V CDR1 and CDR2: SGHAT, FQNNGV. This CDR3 has 13 amino acids. Trimming removed 0 bases from V and 8 bases from J, with 7 bases in between. The CDR3 region has the DNA TGTGCCAGCAGCTTAGACAGAGGAGGGGAGCTGTTTTTT. Translated, it gives CASSLDRGGELFF.

This clonotype was picked up many times. The V and J genes are TRBV12-3 or TRBV12-4 and TRBJ2-5; D remains unclear. Trimming removed 3 bases at V and 1 base at J, with 9 bases between. There are 14 residues in the CDR3. CDR3 sequence: CASSFRNLQETQYF. The CDR3 nucleotides are TGTGCCAGCAGTTTCAGGAACCTCCAAGAGACCCAGTACTTC.

This clonotype was detected ten times or more. The rearrangement joins TRBV5-4 to TRBJ2-7; TRBD2 agrees at 15 bases. The germline V gene encodes CDR1 SGHNT and CDR2 YYREEE (reference sequence). The junction had 5 bases not matched to a gene; V was cut back by 4 bases and J by 3 bases. This CDR3 has 16 residues. CDR3 sequence reads: CASSEGTSGRHYEQYF. The CDR3, as DNA: TGTGCCAGCAGCGAGGGGACTAGCGGGAGGCACTACGAGCAGTACTTC.

This chain joins TRBV12-3 or TRBV12-4 and TRBJ1-1; D remains unclear. The CDR3 runs to 14 residues. Trimming pared 2 bases from V and 2 bases from J, leaving 9 bases between. As DNA, the CDR3 is TGTGCCAGCAGTTTACGCGCAGCAAACACTGAAGCTTTCTTT. This sequence encodes CASSLRAANTEAFF.

The table lists this clonotype with many counts. V gene TRBV7-9 combines with J gene TRBJ1-5; no definite D call. V lost 5 bases, J lost 5 bases, and 10 bases lay in between. Looked up from germline, CDR1 is SEHNR and CDR2 is FQNEAQ (reference sequence). The CDR3 is 13 amino acids. The CDR3: CASSTLGDQPQHF. The CDR3, as DNA: TGTGCCAGCAGCACACTCGGGGATCAGCCCCAGCATTTT.

The V gene is TRBV12-5, the J gene TRBJ2-2, with D perhaps TRBD2 (5 bases). The CDR3 has 18 amino acids. Deletions cut 5 bases from V and 2 bases from J, with 21 bases between. Germline V gene sequence: CDR1 LGHNT, CDR2 FRNRAP. The CDR3 region has the DNA TGTGCTAGTGGTCCCCGAATGAAAGCGGACCTAAACACCGGGGAGCTGTTTTTT. Its translation is CASGPRMKADLNTGELFF.

Many counts were recorded for this clonotype. The genes are TRBV5-6 and TRBJ1-5, with a weak D call TRBD1 (5 bases). Trimming took off 4 bases at V and 4 bases at J, with 12 bases between the two ends. Germline V gene data show CDR1 as SGHDT and CDR2 as YYEEEE. There are 14 residues in the CDR3. The CDR3 nucleotides are TGTGCCAGCAGCGCCCCAGGGCTGAATCAGCCCCAGCATTTT. Residues: CASSAPGLNQPQHF.

In this sample, this clonotype turned up many times. The chain is built from TRBV5-1 and TRBJ2-5; D is unclear. Germline V lookup: CDR1 SGHRS, CDR2 YFSETQ. V was cut by 0 bases and J by 5 bases, with 14 bases left in between. CDR3 length: 15 residues. The CDR3 DNA sequence: TGCGCCAGCAGCTTGGCATCTTCCCAAAGTGAGACCCAGTACTTC. This gives the protein CASSLASSQSETQYF.

Ten or more counts support this clonotype. The chain links TRBV5-1 to TRBJ1-4; D is possibly TRBD1 (5 bases). The CDR3 totals 14 residues. The germline V and J ends were trimmed by 3 bases and 2 bases, with 8 bases remaining between them. Germline CDR1 and CDR2: SGHRS and YFSETQ. The CDR3: CASSWDSTNEKLFF. CDR3 bases: TGCGCCAGCAGCTGGGACTCCACTAATGAAAAACTGTTTTTT.

This clonotype has just a few counts. The chain combines TRBV7-2 with TRBJ2-7; 8 positions match TRBD2. Trimming at V came to 1 base and at J to 1 base, leaving 6 bases not matched to a gene. The CDR3 covers 16 residues. Germline assignment: CDR1 SGHTA and CDR2 FQGNSA. CDR3 in amino acids: CASSLVAGLFSYEQYF. DNA of the CDR3: TGTGCCAGCAGCTTAGTAGCGGGGCTTTTTTCCTACGAGCAGTACTTC.

This clonotype was seen repeatedly, ten times or more. CDR3 sequence reads: CASSSTGGGSEQYF. CDR3 bases: TGTGCCAGCAGCTCTACGGGAGGGGGATCCGAGCAGTACTTC. The genes are TRBV11-2 and TRBJ2-7, with 8 bases matching TRBD2. V lost 4 bases and J lost 6; bases outside the gene matches: 8. CDR1 and CDR2 from the germline V gene are SGHAT and FQNNGV. There are 14 residues in the CDR3.

This clonotype was counted many times. The chain carries TRBV20-1 and TRBJ2-1, with D maybe TRBD1 (5 bases). The CDR3 is 12 amino acids. CDR1 is DFQATT, CDR2 SNEGSKA, per germline (reference sequence). Trimming removed 3 bases at V and 9 bases at J, with 12 bases between. The CDR3 here is CSASQGRFEQFF. CDR3 nucleotides: TGCAGTGCTAGTCAGGGCCGCTTTGAGCAGTTCTTC.

This clonotype has at least ten counts. The J gene is TRBJ2-3, the V gene TRBV10-3; 11 nucleotides line up with TRBD2. The V gene's germline CDR1 is ENHRY and CDR2 SYGVKD. The CDR3 spans 15 residues. Trimming removed 0 bases from V and 6 bases from J; junction bases left unmatched: 2. Here the CDR3 reads CAISESGLAADTQYF. The CDR3 DNA reads as TGTGCCATCAGTGAGTCGGGACTAGCGGCGGATACGCAGTATTTT.

This clonotype was seen many times. V gene TRBV20-1 combines with J gene TRBJ2-3; D unresolved. This CDR3 has 13 amino acids. V gave up 3 bases and J gave up 0 bases, with 7 bases separating them. The germline gives CDR1 DFQATT, CDR2 SNEGSKA (reference sequence). This CDR3 reads CSARVRSTDTQYF. Here the CDR3 DNA reads TGCAGTGCTAGGGTCCGGAGCACAGATACGCAGTATTTT.

This clonotype showed up many times. The chain uses TRBV7-2 and TRBJ2-2, with 9 bases identical to TRBD1. The V gene's germline CDR1 is SGHTA and CDR2 FQGNSA. J lost 3 bases, V lost 4 bases, and 3 bases had no gene match. The CDR3 has 15 amino acids. CDR3 sequence reads: CASSSRDRDTGELFF. The DNA of the CDR3 is TGTGCCAGCAGCTCCCGGGACAGGGACACCGGGGAGCTGTTTTTT. Variable domain in full (rest from reference TRBV7-2 and TRBJ2-2): GAGVSQSPSNKVTEKGKDVELRCDPISGHTALYWYRQSLGQGLEFLIYFQGNSAPDKSGLPSDRFSAERTGGSVSTLTIQRTQQEDSAVYLCASSSRDRDTGELFFGEGSRLTVL.

In this sample, this clonotype turned up many times. The genes are TRBV9 and TRBJ2-7; TRBD1 matches 9 bases. Trimming removed 0 bases from V and 6 bases from J; junction bases left unmatched: 7. The length of the CDR3 is 15 residues. Germline V gene sequence: CDR1 SGDLS, CDR2 YYNGEE. The DNA of the CDR3 is TGTGCCAGCAGCGTAGGGGGACAGGGTTACGGCGAGCAGTACTTC. Encoded protein: CASSVGGQGYGEQYF.

The table lists this clonotype with many counts. This chain links TRBV7-3 with TRBJ2-5; 8 bases agree with TRBD2. Germline CDR1 is SGHTA and CDR2 is FQGTGA. The CDR3 is made up of 13 amino acids. Germline trimming cut 4 bases from V and 5 bases from J; bases unmatched to any gene: 3. This chain's CDR3 is CASSSSGSETQYF. The DNA for the CDR3 is TGTGCCAGCAGCTCCAGCGGGAGTGAGACCCAGTACTTC.

This clonotype has ten or more counts. J is TRBJ2-3 and V is TRBV12-3 or TRBV12-4; D is unclear. V lost 6 bases, J lost 4 bases, and 17 bases lay in between. The CDR3 extends over 15 amino acids. DNA of the CDR3: TGTGCCAGCAGCCCCCCAGGTTTTGGCTCAGATACGCAGTATTTT. Its protein product is CASSPPGFGSDTQYF.

This clonotype was picked up many times. The V call is TRBV5-1, the J call TRBJ2-5; no clear D gene. Germline V gene sequence: CDR1 SGHRS, CDR2 YFSETQ. Trimming took 8 bases from V and 4 from J, leaving 12 bases between them. CDR3 length: 12 residues. CDR3 loop: CARKLVGETQYF. CDR3 bases: TGCGCCAGGAAGCTGGTGGGAGAGACCCAGTACTTC.

This clonotype appeared many times. The genes are TRBV11-2 and TRBJ2-7; D uncertain. V was shortened by 2 bases and J by 0 bases, with 11 bases between the two germline ends. The germline CDR1 and CDR2 sequences are SGHAT and FQNNGV. The CDR3 length is 15 residues. The CDR3 is CASSLSYDNSYEQYF. In DNA form, the CDR3 reads TGTGCCAGCAGCTTATCCTACGACAACTCCTACGAGCAGTACTTC.

This clonotype was counted between two and nine times. The CDR3 region is CASLRDSGANVLTF. Written as DNA, the CDR3 is TGCGCCAGCCTTAGGGACTCTGGGGCCAACGTCCTGACTTTC. The chain joins TRBV5-1 to TRBJ2-6; D is ambiguous. In germline, CDR1 is SGHRS, CDR2 YFSETQ. The CDR3 covers 14 residues. V was shortened by 7 bases and J by 0 bases, with 8 bases between the two germline ends.

This clonotype turned up a few times. The chain is built from TRBV5-1 and TRBJ1-3; no clear D. Germline V gene lookup returns CDR1 SGHRS and CDR2 YFSETQ. The CDR3 is 14 amino acids. V lost 0 bases to trimming and J lost 2 bases, with 6 bases between them. The CDR3 region is CASSLVGAGNTIYF. CDR3 bases: TGCGCCAGCAGCTTGGTCGGAGCTGGAAACACCATATATTTT.

This clonotype was observed many times. V gene TRBV28 combines with J gene TRBJ2-5, with 11 bases fitting TRBD1. The CDR3 runs 15 residues. Germline V gene data show CDR1 as MDHEN and CDR2 as SYDVKM. J gave up 5 bases and V 6 bases, and 8 bases lay outside the gene matches. The CDR3 loop is CASRRGQGARETQYF. The CDR3 DNA follows: TGTGCCAGCAGACGAGGACAGGGGGCTCGGGAGACCCAGTACTTC.

This chain uses TRBV7-2 with TRBJ1-2, with TRBD1 as a possible D gene (5 bases). The CDR3 is 12 residues long. Trimming removed 3 bases from V and 6 bases from J, with 8 bases in between. Germline lookup yields CDR1 SGHTA and CDR2 FQGNSA. The CDR3 region has the DNA TGTGCCAGCAGCTTGAGAGGGGATGGCTACACCTTC. This encodes CASSLRGDGYTF. The complete variable domain, with remaining parts taken from reference TRBV7-2 and TRBJ1-2, reads GAGVSQSPSNKVTEKGKDVELRCDPISGHTALYWYRQSLGQGLEFLIYFQGNSAPDKSGLPSDRFSAERTGGSVSTLTIQRTQQEDSAVYLCASSLRGDGYTFGSGTRLTVV.

This clonotype was detected ten times or more. CDR3: CASSDKGEGGGYTF. CDR3 nucleotide sequence: TGTGCCAGCAGTGATAAGGGGGAGGGCGGCGGCTACACCTTC. The J gene is TRBJ1-2, the V gene TRBV6-1; D is possibly TRBD1 (6 bases). Germline lookup yields CDR1 MNHNS and CDR2 SASEGT. The CDR3 extends over 14 amino acids. Trimming removed 3 bases at V and 8 bases at J, with 16 bases between.

There are many counts of this clonotype. The chain is built from TRBV13 and TRBJ2-2, with D unclear. Germline V gene data show CDR1 as PRHDT and CDR2 as FYEKMQ (reference sequence). Trimming stripped 5 bases from V and 6 bases from J, with 10 bases between. The CDR3 contains 13 residues. CDR3 in amino acids: CASSTRTAGELFF. The CDR3, as DNA: TGTGCCAGCAGCACCCGAACCGCCGGGGAGCTGTTTTTT.

The chain employs TRBV5-1 and TRBJ1-2; weak D call: TRBD1 (6 bases). CDR1 is SGHRS, CDR2 YFSETQ, per germline. The CDR3 totals 13 residues. V was pared by 4 bases and J by 2 bases, with 9 bases between. As DNA, the CDR3 is TGCGCCAGCAGCGGACAGCTGAACTATGGCTACACCTTC. Residues: CASSGQLNYGYTF.

In regard to this clonotype: The junction differs from germline at one of its ends, possibly a read error. This chain links TRBV3-1 with TRBJ2-7, with 7 bases aligning to TRBD2. Germline V lookup: CDR1 LGHDT, CDR2 YNNKEL (reference sequence). This CDR3 has 13 residues. CDR3: CASSPLERDAKNF. The CDR3, as DNA: TGTGCCAGCAGCCCCCTAGAGCGGGACGCCAAAAACTTC.

This clonotype occurred many times. The gene calls are TRBV3-1 and TRBJ2-7; no firm D call. Trimming removed 4 bases from V and 7 bases from J, with 11 bases in between. CDR3 length equals 12 residues. Germline V gives CDR1 LGHDT, CDR2 YNNKEL (reference sequence). In DNA, the CDR3 is TGTGCCAGCAGCCGATACCCCGGAGAGCAGTACTTC. It specifies CASSRYPGEQYF.